These 15 T cell receptor beta chains came from one sample sequenced in a study of cytomegalovirus exposure and HLA in healthy donors. Here immunoSEQ multiplex PCR was the method, and the copy in TCRdb shows in-frame clones only, minus some. The sample yields about 250,000 clones, about 90% seen once. The specimen sequenced was PBMCs. These receptors all stem from a man aged 18 to 35 in good health and CMV-seropositive.

The chain has TRBV6-5 and TRBJ2-7; weak D call: TRBD2 (5 bases). The CDR3 contains 14 residues. V lost 4 bases to trimming and J lost 5 bases, with 15 bases between them. CDR1 is MNHEY, CDR2 SVGAGI, per germline. CDR3 nucleotides: TGTGCCAGCAGTTGGGGTCCCGGGAACCACGAGCAGTACTTC. It yields the protein CASSWGPGNHEQYF.

The gene calls are TRBV6-6 and TRBJ2-1; TRBD2 matches 7 bases. The CDR3 has 16 amino acids. V lost 6 bases and J lost 4; bases outside the gene matches: 12. CDR1 and CDR2 from the germline V gene are MNHNY and SVGAGI (reference sequence). This chain's CDR3 is CASSTSGTTFYNEQFF. The CDR3 DNA sequence: TGTGCCAGCAGCACCTCTGGGACTACTTTTTACAATGAGCAGTTCTTC.

V gene TRBV27 combines with J gene TRBJ2-6; maybe TRBD2 (6 bases). With 8 bases removed from V and 4 bases from J, the gap between germline ends came to 9 bases. Germline-derived CDR1 and CDR2 are MNHEY and SMNVEV (reference sequence). The CDR3 runs to 13 residues. Here the CDR3 DNA reads TGTGCCAGCGGGGGGTCCGGGGCCAACGTCCTGACTTTC. This translates into CASGGSGANVLTF.

The rearrangement uses TRBV5-1 and TRBJ2-1, with TRBD2 identical over 9 bases. In germline, CDR1 is SGHRS, CDR2 YFSETQ. The J segment lost 4 bases and the V segment lost 1 base, leaving 9 bases of the junction unmatched. CDR3 length: 17 residues. Here the CDR3 DNA reads TGCGCCAGCAGCTTGAAGAGTAGCGGGAGTTCTTACAATGAGCAGTTCTTC. Protein product: CASSLKSSGSSYNEQFF.

This chain joins TRBV20-1 and TRBJ1-2; D is undetermined. V lost 3 bases to trimming and J lost 4 bases, with 6 bases between them. Per germline, CDR1 DFQATT and CDR2 SNEGSKA (reference sequence). This CDR3 spans 11 amino acids. CDR3 sequence (DNA): TGCAGTGCTAGGACGGGCTATGGCTACACCTTC. It translates to CSARTGYGYTF.

This chain joins TRBV19 and TRBJ1-2; D is perhaps TRBD1 (5 bases). This CDR3 region has 12 residues. Trimming left V 3 bases short and J 5 bases short, with 7 bases between. CDR1 is LNHDA and CDR2 is SQIVND in the germline V gene (reference sequence). CDR3 region: CASSIEGYGYTF. Here the CDR3 DNA reads TGTGCCAGTAGTATTGAGGGGTATGGCTACACCTTC.

The chain combines TRBV6-5 with TRBJ2-3; D assignment may be TRBD1 or TRBD2 (6 bases each). The V gene lost 8 bases and the J gene lost 2 bases, with 11 bases spanning the gap. The CDR3 length is 13 residues. Germline values: CDR1 MNHEY, CDR2 SVGAGI. The CDR3 DNA sequence: TGTGCCAGCCGGGGGCAAAACACAGATACGCAGTATTTT. It is translated as CASRGQNTDTQYF.

The chain uses TRBV5-4 and TRBJ2-7, with D perhaps matching TRBD2 (5 bases). Germline V gene data show CDR1 as SGHNT and CDR2 as YYREEE (reference sequence). The CDR3 covers 15 residues. Deletions cut 4 bases from V and 5 bases from J, with 19 bases between. The CDR3, as DNA: TGTGCCAGCAGCCTCCGAGGGCCCGGGGTTGACGAGCAGTACTTC. Translating it yields CASSLRGPGVDEQYF.

CDR3 region: CASSLASGNEKLFF. The CDR3 DNA follows: TGTGCCAGCAGCTTGGCTTCAGGGAATGAAAAACTGTTTTTT. V gene TRBV5-4 combines with J gene TRBJ1-4; D may be TRBD1 (5 bases). The CDR3 has 14 amino acids. V was shortened by 0 bases and J by 5 bases, with 8 bases between the two germline ends. CDR1 is SGHNT and CDR2 is YYREEE in the germline V gene (reference sequence).

This chain uses TRBV6-5 with TRBJ1-1; 7 bases are shared with TRBD1. Germline CDR1 is MNHEY and CDR2 is SVGAGI. The CDR3 totals 13 residues. After removal of 2 bases from V and 6 bases from J, the junction contained 3 bases not matched to a gene. CDR3 sequence reads: CASSYAQGSEAFF. CDR3 nucleotide sequence: TGTGCCAGCAGTTACGCACAGGGGTCTGAAGCTTTCTTT.

The chain recombines TRBV19 with TRBJ1-4; D call uncertain. The CDR3 sequence is 13 residues long. The germline V gene encodes CDR1 LNHDA and CDR2 SQIVND (reference sequence). V lost 5 bases and J 0 bases, leaving 4 bases between the germline ends. In nucleotides, the CDR3 is TGTGCCAGTAGTGTAGCAACTAATGAAAAACTGTTTTTT. It is translated as CASSVATNEKLFF. The whole variable domain, remainder taken from reference TRBV19 and TRBJ1-4, is DGGITQSPKYLFRKEGQNVTLSCEQNLNHDAMYWYRQDPGQGLRLIYYSQIVNDFQKGDIAEGYSVSREKKESFPLTVTSAQKNPTAFYLCASSVATNEKLFFGSGTQLSVL.

This chain links TRBV5-1 with TRBJ1-2; unclear D gene. The germline V gene has CDR1 SGHRS and CDR2 YFSETQ. CDR3 length equals 18 residues. Deletions cut 3 bases from V and 2 bases from J, with 23 bases between. CDR3 sequence (DNA): TGCGCCAGCAGCTCTGCTCATGAACGAGGAGGAGCGAACTATGGCTACACCTTC. Residues: CASSSAHERGGANYGYTF.

This chain uses TRBV5-6 with TRBJ1-2; D is perhaps TRBD1 (6 bases). This CDR3 has 17 amino acids. Trimming took off 4 bases at V and 3 bases at J, with 22 bases between the two ends. CDR1 is SGHDT and CDR2 is YYEEEE in the germline V gene. CDR3 residues: CASSLLTGAPRDYGYTF. DNA for the CDR3: TGTGCCAGCAGCCTACTGACAGGTGCCCCTCGGGACTATGGCTACACCTTC. Full variable domain (remainder filled in from reference TRBV5-6 and TRBJ1-2): DAGVTQSPTHLIKTRGQQVTLRCSPKSGHDTVSWYQQALGQGPQFIFQYYEEEERQRGNFPDRFSGHQFPNYSSELNVNALLLGDSALYLCASSLLTGAPRDYGYTFGSGTRLTVV.

The V call is TRBV25-1, the J call TRBJ2-1; D not certain. CDR3 size: 11 residues. Germline V lookup: CDR1 MGHDK, CDR2 SYGVNS. V was cut by 10 bases and J by 0 bases, with 4 bases left in between. The CDR3 reads CATSSYNEQFF. The CDR3 DNA is TGTGCCACCAGCTCCTACAATGAGCAGTTCTTC.

The chain links TRBV18 to TRBJ2-3; D gene unclear. The V end was cut by 3 bases, the J end by 3 bases, with 7 bases between. Per the germline V gene, CDR1 is KGHSH and CDR2 is LQKENI. The length of the CDR3 is 13 residues. The DNA of the CDR3 is TGTGCCAGCTCACCCTCGAGTACAGATACGCAGTATTTT. Amino acids: CASSPSSTDTQYF.